Listed below are T cell receptor beta chains from one sample, sequenced in a study of identical twins. TCRdb recomputed calls from the 5' RACE reads with MiXCR, one row per CDR3 protein. The sample has more than 600,000 distinct CDR3 sequences; 15% to 20% are singletons. This sample also appeared in a second study, on T cells expressing NK-cell markers.

The sequencing input was PBMCs. Receptor source: a young woman in good health. Both conserved end residues are part of each CDR3. A D gene is named only where the DNA matches it firmly. Where a row states a size, it is once, few, many or the class of an expanded clone; other rows omit it.

V: TRBV28; size: once; J: TRBJ2-5; D: TRBD1; DNA: TGTGCCAGCAGGGGGACAGGGCAAAAGACCCAGTACTTC; CDR3: CASRGTGQKTQYF
V: TRBV6-5; size: -; J: TRBJ2-3; D: -; DNA: TGTGCCAGCAGTTACTCGAAGGGGACCAACACAGATACGCAGTATTTT; CDR3: CASSYSKGTNTDTQYF
V: TRBV12-3/TRBV12-4; size: few; J: TRBJ2-1; D: -; DNA: TGTGCCAGTGGGACAACCCGAGGCAATGAGCAGTTCTTC; CDR3: CASGTTRGNEQFF
V: TRBV7-7; size: -; J: TRBJ2-2; D: TRBD2; DNA: TGTGCCAGCAGCGCTAGCGGGAGGAGGGTCGGGGAGCTGTTTTTT; CDR3: CASSASGRRVGELFF
V: TRBV5-1; size: few; J: TRBJ2-5; D: TRBD2; DNA: TGCGCCAGCAGCTTTAACAGCGGGAGGGCCGGGGAGACCCAGTACTTC; CDR3: CASSFNSGRAGETQYF
V: TRBV10-3; size: few; J: TRBJ2-7; D: -; DNA: TGTGCCATCAGTGAGGGTATTGCCGAGCAGTACTTC; CDR3: CAISEGIAEQYF
V: TRBV30; size: few; J: TRBJ2-2; D: -; DNA: TGTGCCTGGAGTGTAATTCCCGGGGAGCTGTTTTTT; CDR3: CAWSVIPGELFF
V: TRBV7-9; size: -; J: TRBJ2-7; D: -; DNA: TGTGCCAGCAGCTTTACGGCATCCTACGAGCAGTACTTC; CDR3: CASSFTASYEQYF
V: TRBV11-2; size: -; J: TRBJ2-3; D: TRBD2; DNA: TGTGCCAGCAGCCCACATAGCGGGAGTCGGACAGATACGCAGTATTTT; CDR3: CASSPHSGSRTDTQYF
V: TRBV18; size: -; J: TRBJ2-1; D: -; DNA: TGTGCCAGCTCACCGATGGACAGACACAATGAGCAGTTCTTC; CDR3: CASSPMDRHNEQFF
V: TRBV20-1; size: -; J: TRBJ2-7; D: TRBD1; DNA: TGCAGTGCTAGGTATCAGGGGGCATCCTACGAGCAGTACTTC; CDR3: CSARYQGASYEQYF
V: TRBV7-7; size: -; J: TRBJ2-3; D: TRBD2; DNA: TGTGCCAGCAGCTCAAGCGGGAGGTCAGATACGCAGTATTTT; CDR3: CASSSSGRSDTQYF
V: TRBV6-1; size: few; J: TRBJ2-1; D: -; DNA: TGTGCCAGCAGTGACCGGGAGACCTCCTCCTACAATGAGCAGTTCTTC; CDR3: CASSDRETSSYNEQFF
V: TRBV12-3/TRBV12-4; size: many; J: TRBJ2-3; D: TRBD2; DNA: TGTGCCAGCATGAGAAGCGGGATAATGGATACGCAGTATTTT; CDR3: CASMRSGIMDTQYF
V: TRBV12-3/TRBV12-4; size: few; J: TRBJ1-1; D: TRBD1; DNA: TGTGCCAGCATTATGACAGGGGCCCACACTGAAGCTTTCTTT; CDR3: CASIMTGAHTEAFF
V: TRBV12-3/TRBV12-4; size: -; J: TRBJ1-2; D: TRBD1; DNA: TGTGCCAGCAAACAGGGGCACTATGGCTACACCTTC; CDR3: CASKQGHYGYTF
V: TRBV11-2; size: few; J: TRBJ2-7; D: TRBD2; DNA: TGTGCCAGCAGCCTGGGCGGGACTAGCGGGAACAACGAGCAGTACTTC; CDR3: CASSLGGTSGNNEQYF
V: TRBV5-1; size: -; J: TRBJ2-1; D: TRBD1; DNA: TGCGCCAGCAGCTTGGGGGACAGGACATTTTACAATGAGCAGTTCTTC; CDR3: CASSLGDRTFYNEQFF
V: TRBV9; size: -; J: TRBJ2-1; D: TRBD2; DNA: TGTGCCAGCAGCGTAGCAGGGAGCGGGAATGACAATGAGCAGTTCTTC; CDR3: CASSVAGSGNDNEQFF
V: TRBV12-3/TRBV12-4; size: few; J: TRBJ2-3; D: TRBD2; DNA: TGTGCCAGCAGCCGGAGGACTAGCGGGAAGACAGATACGCAGTATTTT; CDR3: CASSRRTSGKTDTQYF
V: TRBV6-1; size: -; J: TRBJ2-7; D: -; DNA: TGTGCCAGCAGCCGAGGGATTAGCTCCTACGAGCAGTACTTC; CDR3: CASSRGISSYEQYF
V: TRBV7-8; size: -; J: TRBJ2-7; D: -; DNA: TGTGCCAGCAGCTTATTCCTAGCGCCATACGAGCAGTACTTC; CDR3: CASSLFLAPYEQYF
V: TRBV12-3/TRBV12-4; size: many; J: TRBJ2-1; D: -; DNA: TGTGCCAGCAGTTTTTCTTCCAAGCAGTTCTTC; CDR3: CASSFSSKQFF
V: TRBV6-5; size: many; J: TRBJ1-4; D: -; DNA: TGTGCCAGCAGTTACCTATCAAGAGGCCAACTAAATGAAAAACTGTTTTTT; CDR3: CASSYLSRGQLNEKLFF
V: TRBV10-3; size: -; J: TRBJ2-1; D: -; DNA: TGTGCCATCAGTGACCGACGGGAGTCCTACAATGAGCAGTTCTTC; CDR3: CAISDRRESYNEQFF
V: TRBV12-3/TRBV12-4; size: -; J: TRBJ1-5; D: -; DNA: TGTGCCAGCAGTCCGGGGGAAAATCAGCCCCAGCATTTT; CDR3: CASSPGENQPQHF
V: TRBV20-1; size: -; J: TRBJ2-1; D: TRBD2; DNA: TGCAGTGCTAGAGATCCAGCGGGAGGGAATGAGCAGTTCTTC; CDR3: CSARDPAGGNEQFF
V: TRBV10-3; size: few; J: TRBJ2-7; D: -; DNA: TGTGCCATCAGCATGGGGAGCTCCTACGAGCAGTACTTC; CDR3: CAISMGSSYEQYF
V: TRBV20-1; size: -; J: TRBJ2-3; D: -; DNA: TGCAGTGCTGACGGACTCAGGGCAGGGGATACGCAGTATTTT; CDR3: CSADGLRAGDTQYF
V: TRBV20-1; size: -; J: TRBJ2-7; D: -; DNA: TGCAGTGCTAGAGATGGGGGGAGACCCTACGAGCAGTACTTC; CDR3: CSARDGGRPYEQYF
V: TRBV7-8; size: many; J: TRBJ1-2; D: -; DNA: TGTGCCAGCAGTTTGACAGGTCGGGGGATATATGGCTACACCTTC; CDR3: CASSLTGRGIYGYTF
V: TRBV20-1; size: few; J: TRBJ2-5; D: TRBD2; DNA: TGCAGTGCTAGAACCGGCGGGGGAACCCAGTACTTC; CDR3: CSARTGGGTQYF
V: TRBV20-1; size: -; J: TRBJ1-5; D: -; DNA: TGCAGTGCTAGAGATGGGGACCGCCTAAAGAATCAGCCCCAGCATTTT; CDR3: CSARDGDRLKNQPQHF
V: TRBV6-5; size: -; J: TRBJ2-7; D: TRBD1; DNA: TGTGCCAGCAGTTACGGGACAGGGGTCGAGCAGTACTTC; CDR3: CASSYGTGVEQYF
V: TRBV20-1; size: -; J: TRBJ2-7; D: TRBD2; DNA: TGCAGTGCTAGACGAGCCGGGACTAGCGGGAGGGCCGGTTACGAGCAGTACTTC; CDR3: CSARRAGTSGRAGYEQYF
V: TRBV2; size: few; J: TRBJ2-7; D: -; DNA: TGTGCCAGCAGCGAGGGGACGGAGGGTCTCTACGAGCAGTACTTC; CDR3: CASSEGTEGLYEQYF
V: TRBV20-1; size: many; J: TRBJ2-5; D: -; DNA: TGCAGTGCCCTTTTGGGCCAAGAGACCCAGTACTTC; CDR3: CSALLGQETQYF
V: TRBV4-3; size: -; J: TRBJ2-1; D: -; DNA: TGCGCCAGCAGCCAAGATTTTAACCCCAGTGAGCAGTTCTTC; CDR3: CASSQDFNPSEQFF
V: TRBV6-1; size: few; J: TRBJ2-3; D: TRBD2; DNA: TGTGCCAGCAGGCTGGCGGGGGTTAAAGATACGCAGTATTTT; CDR3: CASRLAGVKDTQYF
V: TRBV7-9; size: few; J: TRBJ2-5; D: -; DNA: TGTGCCAGCAGCTCGGGACACCTGCAAGAGACCCAGTACTTC; CDR3: CASSSGHLQETQYF
V: TRBV11-1; size: few; J: TRBJ2-3; D: TRBD1; DNA: TGTGCCAGCAGCTGGTCCCCCCAGACAGGGGATGTGGCAGATACGCAGTATTTT; CDR3: CASSWSPQTGDVADTQYF
V: TRBV20-1; size: few; J: TRBJ1-1; D: TRBD1; DNA: TGCAGTGCACGACAGGGTCGGGACACTGAAGCTTTCTTT; CDR3: CSARQGRDTEAFF
V: TRBV7-2; size: -; J: TRBJ2-5; D: -; DNA: TGTGCCAGCAGCACACGATGGGGGGAAGAGACCCAGTACTTC; CDR3: CASSTRWGEETQYF
V: TRBV29-1; size: -; J: TRBJ2-2; D: TRBD2; DNA: TGCAGCGTTGGGACTAGCGGGGACACCGGGGAGCTGTTTTTT; CDR3: CSVGTSGDTGELFF
V: TRBV5-1; size: few; J: TRBJ1-6; D: TRBD1; DNA: TGCGCCAGCAGCTTGGTGTTCGGGACAGTGCGATCACCCCTCCACTTT; CDR3: CASSLVFGTVRSPLHF
V: TRBV6-1; size: -; J: TRBJ1-1; D: TRBD1; DNA: TGTGCCAGCACCCACAGGGGGGGGACCACTGAAGCTTTCTTT; CDR3: CASTHRGGTTEAFF
V: TRBV27; size: -; J: TRBJ2-5; D: TRBD1; DNA: TGTGCCAGCAGTCCCGGATGGACAGGGACGACATGGGAGACCCAGTACTTC; CDR3: CASSPGWTGTTWETQYF
V: TRBV29-1; size: few; J: TRBJ2-2; D: -; DNA: TGCAGCGTTGGTTGGTTGGATGGAAACACCGGGGAGCTGTTTTTT; CDR3: CSVGWLDGNTGELFF
V: TRBV13; size: few; J: TRBJ2-1; D: -; DNA: TGTGCCAGCAGCCCGGGACAAGAGCAGTTCTTC; CDR3: CASSPGQEQFF
V: TRBV12-3/TRBV12-4; size: many; J: TRBJ2-1; D: -; DNA: TGTGCCAGCAGTTTTATCTTAAACAATGAGCAGTTCTTC; CDR3: CASSFILNNEQFF
V: TRBV7-9; size: few; J: TRBJ1-1; D: -; DNA: TGTGCCAGCTCTATCGGGAACGGGAACACTGAAGCTTTCTTT; CDR3: CASSIGNGNTEAFF